The present T cell receptor beta chain was sequenced within a study of cytomegalovirus exposure and HLA in healthy donors. Study outcomes and limitations: Most TCR beta V segments were productive about 90% or about 30% of the time in an earlier analysis. An analysis that was carried out later associated 16,951 TCR beta sequences with HLA alleles at 0.05 false discovery rate. In a later analysis, HLA-C alleles had the fewest associated TCRs, DRB1 alleles the most. Being indistinguishable, some V segments were excluded, TRBV6-2 and TRBV6-3 among them.

Amplification used 60 Vbeta primers and 13 Jbeta primers. Assay: immunoSEQ multiplex PCR; the TCRdb copy retains only in-frame clones and omits some. The data hold some 200,000 clones, with over 75% observed a single time. The CDR3 runs to 15 residues. The germline V gene has CDR1 SGHTA and CDR2 FQGNSA. Trimming left V 1 base short and J 1 base short, with 8 bases between. As to this clone: Its antigen is as yet unknown. Other DNA sequences in the same sample also yield this CDR3.

This sequence was found in a man aged 45-60 years in good health and CMV-seronegative. The sample comprised PBMCs. J is TRBJ1-5 and V is TRBV7-2; D gene ambiguous. The CDR3 loop reads CASSLGSGSNQPQHF. As DNA, the CDR3 is TGTGCCAGCAGCTTAGGTTCCGGGAGCAATCAGCCCCAGCATTTT.